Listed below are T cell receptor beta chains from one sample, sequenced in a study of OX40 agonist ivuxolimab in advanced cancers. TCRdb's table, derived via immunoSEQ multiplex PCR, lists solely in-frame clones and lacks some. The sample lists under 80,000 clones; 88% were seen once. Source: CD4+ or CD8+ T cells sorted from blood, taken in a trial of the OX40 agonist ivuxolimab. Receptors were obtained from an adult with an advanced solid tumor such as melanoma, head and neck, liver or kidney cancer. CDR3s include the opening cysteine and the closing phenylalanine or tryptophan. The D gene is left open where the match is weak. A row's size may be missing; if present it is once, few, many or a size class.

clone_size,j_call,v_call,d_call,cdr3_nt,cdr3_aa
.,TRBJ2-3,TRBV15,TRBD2,TGTGCCACCAGCAGAGATCCGACTAGCGGGAGCACAGATACGCAGTATTTT,CATSRDPTSGSTDTQYF
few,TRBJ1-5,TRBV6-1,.,TGTGCCAGCAGTGAAGGATGGGGAAGCAATCAGCCCCAGCATTTT,CASSEGWGSNQPQHF
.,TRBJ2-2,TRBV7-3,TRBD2,TGTGCCAGCAGCCCAACTAGCGGGATCGACACCGGGGAGCTGTTTTTT,CASSPTSGIDTGELFF
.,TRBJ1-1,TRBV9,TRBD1,TGTGCCAGCAGCGCGACAGGGTATGGCACTGAAGCTTTCTTT,CASSATGYGTEAFF
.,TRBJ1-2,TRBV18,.,TGTGCCAGCTCACCACAGGGCGCTATTGGCTACACCTTC,CASSPQGAIGYTF
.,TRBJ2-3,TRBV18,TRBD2,TGTGCCAGCTCACCATTAGCGGGACCCACAGATACGCAGTATTTT,CASSPLAGPTDTQYF
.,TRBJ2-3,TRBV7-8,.,TGTGCCAGCAGCCGGCAGACAAACACAGATACGCAGTATTTT,CASSRQTNTDTQYF
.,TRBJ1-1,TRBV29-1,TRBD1,TGCAGCGCCGAGGCGGACAGGGACACTGAAGCTTTCTTT,CSAEADRDTEAFF
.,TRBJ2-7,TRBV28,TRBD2,TGTGCCAGCGGCAGTGCCCCAGCGGGACGATACGAGCAGTACTTC,CASGSAPAGRYEQYF
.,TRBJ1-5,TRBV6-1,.,TGTGCCAGCAGCGGGATAGACAGCTTCAATCAGCCCCAGCATTTT,CASSGIDSFNQPQHF
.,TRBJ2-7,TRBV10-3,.,TGTGCCATCAGTGAGAATCTAGCGCGAAGCTACGAGCAGTACTTC,CAISENLARSYEQYF
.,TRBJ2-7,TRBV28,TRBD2,TGTGCCAGCAGTCTCCTGGCGGGGGCCTACGAGCAGTACTTC,CASSLLAGAYEQYF
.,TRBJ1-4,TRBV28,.,TGTGCCAGCAGCTTCATCTCGGCCCCGGCCCGCGAAAAACTGTTTTTT,CASSFISAPAREKLFF
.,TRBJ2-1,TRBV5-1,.,TGCGCCAGCACTGAGGTTAATGAGCAGTTCTTC,CASTEVNEQFF
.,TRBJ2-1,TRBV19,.,TGTGCCAGTACCGCCCGAGGGGAGCAGTTCTTC,CASTARGEQFF
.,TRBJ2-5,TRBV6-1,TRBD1,TGTGCCAGCAGTCGCCGGGACAGCTACCAAGAGACCCAGTACTTC,CASSRRDSYQETQYF